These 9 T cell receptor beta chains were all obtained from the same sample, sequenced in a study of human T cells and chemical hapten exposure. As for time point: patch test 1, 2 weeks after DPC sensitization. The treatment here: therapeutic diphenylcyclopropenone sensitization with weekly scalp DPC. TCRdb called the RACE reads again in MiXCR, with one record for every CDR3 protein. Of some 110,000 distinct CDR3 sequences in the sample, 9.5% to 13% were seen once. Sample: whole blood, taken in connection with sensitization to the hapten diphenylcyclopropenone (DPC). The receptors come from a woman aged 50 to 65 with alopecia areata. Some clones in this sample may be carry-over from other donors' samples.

The CDR3 sequence: CASSAPGPRGSYNEQFF. DNA for the CDR3: TGTGCCAGCAGCGCTCCGGGACCCCGGGGCTCCTACAATGAGCAGTTCTTC. V usage is TRBV3-1 and J usage is TRBJ2-1; the D call may be TRBD1 or TRBD2 (5 bases each). This CDR3 comprises 17 residues. Trimming removed 5 bases from V and 0 bases from J, with 17 bases in between. Germline V gene data show CDR1 as LGHDT and CDR2 as YNNKEL (reference sequence).

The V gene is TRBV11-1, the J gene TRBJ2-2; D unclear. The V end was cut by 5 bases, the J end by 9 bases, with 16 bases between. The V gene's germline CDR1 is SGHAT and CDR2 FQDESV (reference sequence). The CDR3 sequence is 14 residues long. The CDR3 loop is CASSHLDRTRELFF. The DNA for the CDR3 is TGTGCCAGCAGCCACCTCGACCGTACGCGGGAGCTGTTTTTT.

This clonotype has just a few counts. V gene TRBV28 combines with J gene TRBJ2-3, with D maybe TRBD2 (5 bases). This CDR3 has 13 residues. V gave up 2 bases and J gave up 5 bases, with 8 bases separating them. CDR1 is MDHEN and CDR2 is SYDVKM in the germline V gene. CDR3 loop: CASSLAAGDTQYF. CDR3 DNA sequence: TGTGCCAGCAGTTTAGCGGCGGGAGATACGCAGTATTTT.

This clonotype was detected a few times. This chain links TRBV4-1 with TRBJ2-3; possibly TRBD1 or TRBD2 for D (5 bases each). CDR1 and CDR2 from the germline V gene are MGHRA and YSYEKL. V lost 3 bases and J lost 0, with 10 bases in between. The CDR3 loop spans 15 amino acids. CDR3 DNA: TGCGCCAGCAGCCACCACGGGACCAGCACAGATACGCAGTATTTT. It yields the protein CASSHHGTSTDTQYF.

As DNA, the CDR3 is TGTGCCAGCAGCCAAGATCAGGGCACAGATACGCAGTATTTT. It yields the protein CASSQDQGTDTQYF. This sequence joins TRBV14 and TRBJ2-3; the D is unclear. The ends were cut back, 0 bases at V and 1 base at J, with 5 bases in the middle. CDR3 length: 14 residues. Germline V CDR1 and CDR2: SGHDN, FVKESK.

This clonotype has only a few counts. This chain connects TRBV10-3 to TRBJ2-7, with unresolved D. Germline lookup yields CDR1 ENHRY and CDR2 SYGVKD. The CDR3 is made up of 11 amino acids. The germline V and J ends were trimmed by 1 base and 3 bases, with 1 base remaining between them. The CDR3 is CAISEFYEQYF. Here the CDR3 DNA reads TGTGCCATCAGTGAGTTCTACGAGCAGTACTTC.

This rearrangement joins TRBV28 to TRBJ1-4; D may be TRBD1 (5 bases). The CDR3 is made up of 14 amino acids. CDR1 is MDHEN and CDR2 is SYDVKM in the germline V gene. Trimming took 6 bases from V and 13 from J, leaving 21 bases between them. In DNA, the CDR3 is TGTGCCAGCAGCCCCGGGACTGCGCCCTTCTCACTGTTTTTT. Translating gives CASSPGTAPFSLFF.

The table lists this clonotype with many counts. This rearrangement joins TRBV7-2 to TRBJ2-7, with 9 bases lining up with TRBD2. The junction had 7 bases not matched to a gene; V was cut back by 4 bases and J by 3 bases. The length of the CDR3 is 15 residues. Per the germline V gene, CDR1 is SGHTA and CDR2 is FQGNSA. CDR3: CASSSSSGGYYEQYF. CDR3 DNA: TGTGCCAGCAGCTCCAGCAGCGGGGGGTACTACGAGCAGTACTTC.

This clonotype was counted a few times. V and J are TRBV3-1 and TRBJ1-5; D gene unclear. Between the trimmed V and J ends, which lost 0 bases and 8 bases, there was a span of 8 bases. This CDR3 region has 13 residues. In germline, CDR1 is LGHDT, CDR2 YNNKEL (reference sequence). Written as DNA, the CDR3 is TGTGCCAGCAGCCAAGATCTAATGAAGCCCCAGCATTTT. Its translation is CASSQDLMKPQHF. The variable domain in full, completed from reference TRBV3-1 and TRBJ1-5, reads DTAVSQTPKYLVTQMGNDKSIKCEQNLGHDTMYWYKQDSKKFLKIMFSYNNKELIINETVPNRFSPKSPDKAHLNLHINSLELGDSAVYFCASSQDLMKPQHFGDGTRLSIL.